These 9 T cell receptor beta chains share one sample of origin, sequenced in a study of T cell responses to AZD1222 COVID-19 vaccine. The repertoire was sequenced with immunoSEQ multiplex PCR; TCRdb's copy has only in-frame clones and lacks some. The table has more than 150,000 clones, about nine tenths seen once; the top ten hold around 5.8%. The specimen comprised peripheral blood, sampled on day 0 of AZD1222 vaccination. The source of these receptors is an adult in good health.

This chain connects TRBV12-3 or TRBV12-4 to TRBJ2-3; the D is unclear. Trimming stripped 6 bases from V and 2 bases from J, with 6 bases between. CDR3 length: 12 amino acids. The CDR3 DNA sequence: TGTGCCAGCAGCTCCGTCACAGATACGCAGTATTTT. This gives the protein CASSSVTDTQYF.

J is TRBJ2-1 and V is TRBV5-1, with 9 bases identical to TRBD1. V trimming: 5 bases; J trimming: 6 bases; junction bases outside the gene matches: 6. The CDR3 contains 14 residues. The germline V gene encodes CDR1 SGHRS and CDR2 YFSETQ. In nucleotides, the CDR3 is TGCGCCAGCAGTAGGGACAGGGCCCCCAATGAGCAGTTCTTC. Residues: CASSRDRAPNEQFF.

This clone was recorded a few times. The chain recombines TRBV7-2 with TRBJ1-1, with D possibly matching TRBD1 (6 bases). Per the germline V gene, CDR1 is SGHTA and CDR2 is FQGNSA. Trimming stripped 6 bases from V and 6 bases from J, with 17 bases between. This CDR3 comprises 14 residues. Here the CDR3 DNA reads TGTGCCAGCAGAGCTAGCGGAGGGGGGGCTGAAGCTTTCTTT. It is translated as CASRASGGGAEAFF.

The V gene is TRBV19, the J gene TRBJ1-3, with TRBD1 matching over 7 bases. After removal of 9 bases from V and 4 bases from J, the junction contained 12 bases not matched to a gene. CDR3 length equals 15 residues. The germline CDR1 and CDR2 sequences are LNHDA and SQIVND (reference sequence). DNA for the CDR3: TGTGCCAGCGCCGTACCACAGGGGCCGGGAAACACCATATATTTT. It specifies CASAVPQGPGNTIYF.

The CDR3 is CASSLVTGTGANVLTF. CDR3 bases: TGTGCCAGCAGCTTGGTTACAGGGACTGGGGCCAACGTCCTGACTTTC. The chain carries TRBV5-4 and TRBJ2-6, with D perhaps matching TRBD1 (6 bases). Trimming stripped 0 bases from V and 2 bases from J, with 9 bases between. CDR1 and CDR2 from the germline V gene are SGHNT and YYREEE (reference sequence). The length of the CDR3 is 16 residues.

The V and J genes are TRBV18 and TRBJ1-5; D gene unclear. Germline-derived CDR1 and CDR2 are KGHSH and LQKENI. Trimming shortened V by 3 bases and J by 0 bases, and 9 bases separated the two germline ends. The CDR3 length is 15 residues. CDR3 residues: CASSPEGYSNQPQHF. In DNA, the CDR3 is TGTGCCAGCTCACCTGAGGGTTATAGCAATCAGCCCCAGCATTTT.

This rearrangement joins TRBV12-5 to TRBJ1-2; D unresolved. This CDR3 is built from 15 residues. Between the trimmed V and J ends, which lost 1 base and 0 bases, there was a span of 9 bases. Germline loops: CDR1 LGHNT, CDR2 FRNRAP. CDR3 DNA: TGTGCTAGTGGTTTGGGGGTGGGCGCTAACTATGGCTACACCTTC. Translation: CASGLGVGANYGYTF.

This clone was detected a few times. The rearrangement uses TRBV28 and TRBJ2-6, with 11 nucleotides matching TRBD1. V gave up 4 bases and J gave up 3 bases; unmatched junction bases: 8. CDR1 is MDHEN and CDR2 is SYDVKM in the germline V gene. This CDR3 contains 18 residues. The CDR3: CASSSTGTGGFGANVLTF. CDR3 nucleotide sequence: TGTGCCAGCAGTTCCACCGGGACAGGGGGTTTTGGGGCCAACGTCCTGACTTTC.

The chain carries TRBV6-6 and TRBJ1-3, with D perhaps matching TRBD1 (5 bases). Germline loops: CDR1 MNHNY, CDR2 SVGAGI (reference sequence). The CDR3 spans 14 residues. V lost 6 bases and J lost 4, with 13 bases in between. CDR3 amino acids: CASRPEGTGNTIYF. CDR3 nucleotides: TGTGCCAGCAGACCCGAAGGGACGGGAAACACCATATATTTT.